The entry below gives a single TCR beta chain sequence along with its context. cDNA reverse transcribed from extracted RNA served as the sequencing template. The data were produced by immunoSEQ multiplex PCR, yet TCRdb's version contains in-frame clones alone and is incomplete. The sample shows 170,000 or so clones, 59% of them seen only once. This specimen belongs to a study of CD8+ T cells in alopecia areata. The CDR3 length is 16 residues. The V end lost 2 bases, the J end lost 1 base, and 12 bases lay between the germline ends. Germline V gene lookup returns CDR1 MNHNS and CDR2 SASEGT. This specimen was CD4+ T cells sorted from blood, taken at week 0. The source is a human donor with alopecia areata. The chain combines TRBV6-1 with TRBJ2-1; the D gene could be TRBD1 or TRBD2 (6 bases each). CDR3 in amino acids: CASSESRGPSYNEQFF. DNA for the CDR3: TGTGCCAGCAGTGAAAGCCGGGGGCCTTCCTACAATGAGCAGTTCTTC.